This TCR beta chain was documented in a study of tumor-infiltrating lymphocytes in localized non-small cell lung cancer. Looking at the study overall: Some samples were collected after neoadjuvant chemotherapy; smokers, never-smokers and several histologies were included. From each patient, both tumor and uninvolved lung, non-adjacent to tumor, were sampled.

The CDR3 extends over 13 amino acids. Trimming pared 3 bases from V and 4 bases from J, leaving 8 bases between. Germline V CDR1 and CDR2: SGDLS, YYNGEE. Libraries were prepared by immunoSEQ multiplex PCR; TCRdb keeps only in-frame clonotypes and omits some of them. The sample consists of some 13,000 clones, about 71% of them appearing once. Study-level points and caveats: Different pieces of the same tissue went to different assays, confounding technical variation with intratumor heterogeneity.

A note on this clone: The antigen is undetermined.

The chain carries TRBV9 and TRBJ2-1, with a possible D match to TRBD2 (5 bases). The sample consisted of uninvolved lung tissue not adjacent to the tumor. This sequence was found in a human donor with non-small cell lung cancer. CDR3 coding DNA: TGTGCCAGCAGCGCGGGGATGTACAATGAGCAGTTCTTC. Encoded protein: CASSAGMYNEQFF.